The source of this T cell receptor beta chain is a study of T cells in Graves' hyperthyroidism and ophthalmopathy (dated by TCRdb to the late 2010s). Some background on the complete study: Peripheral blood samples were taken at initial diagnosis, before any treatment was given. The 95 to 100 discovery patients were randomly split 7:3 into training and test sets. The study also compared thyroid tissue and blood T-cell repertoires from five or six Graves' hyperthyroidism patients. According to the paper, TCR Vbeta CDR3 sequencing was carried out on 135 peripheral blood samples, which came from approximately 43 ophthalmopathy, fewer than 80 hyperthyroidism and about 17 progressor patients. Once sampling was done, hyperthyroidism patients were given methimazole at a starting dose of 30 mg daily, whereas ophthalmopathy patients were given high-dose intravenous methylprednisolone. Whether ophthalmopathy could be predicted prospectively was tested in an independent validation cohort made up of fewer than 20 hyperthyroidism patients plus 17 patients who later progressed to ophthalmopathy. A discovery cohort of about a hundred patients, roughly 40 with Graves' ophthalmopathy and under 60 with stable Graves' hyperthyroidism, was used to find distinguishing TCR V-J signatures. Results the study describes overall, beyond this receptor: No statistical method was used to set the sample size in advance, and investigators knew the group allocation. In validation, the model predicted progression to ophthalmopathy a median of about 6.5 months before onset, with over 55% sensitivity and 72.22% specificity. In cross-validation, a model built on a 13 V-J signature told ophthalmopathy apart from stable hyperthyroidism with just under 90% sensitivity and 81% to 82% specificity, and in testing the same model reached 80%/75%. Most expanded thyroid clonotypes (frequency above 0.001) were also found in blood, which suggests that blood repertoires may mirror thyroid immune responses.

As encoded in the germline V gene, CDR1 is SGHVS while CDR2 is FQNEAQ. V and J are truncated by 1 base and 3 bases respectively, leaving an intervening sequence of 10 bases. From its cysteine to its phenylalanine, the CDR3 spans 14 amino acids. Solely the CDR3 DNA is kept, with 42 bases framed from the first base. This clonotype was found many times. Its antigen remains unidentified. No base quality information exists; no much larger clone differs at one position. Amplification of TCR beta CDR3 regions was carried out from RNA transcripts. A first-round RT-PCR of the TCR CDR3 used the HTBI primer set with the Qiagen OneStep RT-PCR kit. Libraries were constructed in a second round of multiplex PCR, after which size selection and purification were performed. The libraries were sequenced on an Illumina HiSeq2000 using paired-end 100 bp reads. The original pipeline was this. Raw data were processed with SOAPnuke, discarding reads with adapters, uncalled bases, mean Phred below 15, or no exact constant-primer or identifier match. High-quality paired reads were merged using COPE v1.2.5, and each unique nucleotide sequence was defined as a clonotype. Clonotypes were aligned to IMGT TRBV, TRBD and TRBJ reference segments using MiTCR v1.1. The analysis included only V-J combinations with a frequency above 0.0001, which together covered more than 98% of the repertoires. A TCS score was defined as the ratio of F50 (clonal expansion) to E x V (chaos), with BLOSUM62-based TCRdist applied between CDR3 peptides within each V-J. Welch's t-statistics and random forest reduced 450 to 600 V-J features to 13, which were used in a naive Bayes classifier (R e1071). In TCRdb, the public reads were trimmed at Q25 with fastp and aligned with MiXCR, with productive beta chains retained. A single entry per CDR3 protein holds the most common genes and DNA from its merged rows. The V and J calls shown here were made by TCRdb, not taken from the authors' results. The table for this sample lists some 490,000 distinct CDR3 sequences; under 25% of them were counted only once. The ten largest account for around 47% of the sample.

Ophthalmopathy patients had moderately to severely active disease, with a Clinical Activity Score of 3 or more, a NOSPECS grade of 4 or more, and a disease duration of less than 3 months. Patients with uncontrolled infections, other autoimmune diseases, pregnancy or lactation were excluded. Clinical symptoms, serum thyroxine and TRAb, thyroid ultrasound, and orbital computed tomography formed the basis for the diagnoses. PBMCs were separated from 7.5 to 10 ml of fresh peripheral blood using Ficoll-Paque density gradient centrifugation. Trizol reagent was used to extract total RNA, and RNA quality was then checked on an Agilent 2100 Bioanalyzer.

The source material was blood. The rearrangement combines TRBV7-8 with TRBJ2-7; the D gene cannot be resolved reliably. The sequence derives from a woman in her seventies with Graves' ophthalmopathy. The CDR3 protein is CASSLVVGNYEQYF. The DNA reads as follows: TGTGCCAGCAGCTTAGTAGTAGGGAACTACGAGCAGTACTTC.